What follows is one T cell receptor (beta chain) and its context. The antigen remains unidentified. From resections taken during corrective heart surgery, the thymus tissue was obtained. It was healthy Finnish infants having corrective surgery for congenital heart defects who were the donors. Produced via immunoSEQ multiplex PCR; TCRdb's table is partial and in-frame only. The sample records some 130,000 clones, around 94% being singletons. The V end lost 4 bases, the J end lost 5 bases, and 12 bases lay between the germline ends. Germline V gene sequence: CDR1 SGHRS, CDR2 YFSETQ. The CDR3 is made up of 14 amino acids. These data come from a study of human thymus T cells. Study-level findings and limits: Related studies found that unrelated individuals share highly overlapping thymic repertoires.

The chain uses TRBV5-1 and TRBJ1-4; possible D gene TRBD1, 5 bases. This clonotype was sampled from a boy in the first two years of life with a congenital heart defect but otherwise immunologically healthy. Sequencing was done on a sample of thymus tissue. CDR3 loop: CASSLRDGNEKLFF. CDR3 nucleotide sequence: TGCGCCAGCAGCCTCCGGGACGGGAATGAAAAACTGTTTTTT.